This T cell receptor (beta chain) was obtained from a study of blood T cell repertoires in COVID-19. Study details: Spain, Italy and the United States supplied samples that represented acute and convalescent COVID-19. From T cells, B-cell-depleted T cells, or PBMCs came the material, which was cDNA or gDNA.

Authors' processing steps: How many nucleated cells were present was estimated from reference gene primer amplification. Assay used: immunoSEQ multiplex PCR; TCRdb lists only in-frame clones, some missing. Clone size and V and J calls were adopted from that table, with D and trimming inferred from the DNA. This table holds about 280,000 clones, 85% found once. Across about 22 US areas, participants ranged in age from roughly 18 to 95 years. The germline V gene encodes CDR1 SEHNR and CDR2 FQNEAQ (reference sequence). The CDR3 sequence is 15 residues long. V was shortened by 1 base and J by 9 bases, with 18 bases between the two germline ends.

The TCR comes from a woman aged 45-65 years who had recovered from COVID-19. The sample was PBMCs or T cells enriched from blood (not recorded which). The chain links TRBV7-9 to TRBJ1-2; maybe TRBD1 (6 bases). CDR3 sequence: CASSLGSLGHGSYTF. The CDR3 nucleotides read TGTGCCAGCAGCTTAGGGTCCCTGGGACATGGGAGCTACACCTTC.